This TCR beta chain comes out of a study of T cell responses to AZD1222 COVID-19 vaccine. Study-wide results and limits: The breadth and depth of Spike-specific TCRs increased once two AZD1222 doses had been given. AZD1222 recipients seropositive at baseline numbered only six or seven. Clonal diversity was possibly underestimated, and white British individuals and females predominated among donors.

Libraries were prepared by immunoSEQ multiplex PCR; TCRdb keeps only in-frame clonotypes and omits some of them. Of over 100,000 clones in the sample, over 75% were seen once. The CDR3 totals 16 residues. Germline-derived CDR1 and CDR2 are LGHDT and YNNKEL (reference sequence). Losses at the gene ends were 3 bases for V and 7 bases for J; bases not matched to a gene: 13. With respect to this clone: Its specificity is unknown.

Pooled in the analysis were second doses at about 4 or about 12 weeks. The specimen was peripheral blood, collected 28 days after the second AZD1222 dose. The TCR sequence derives from an adult who received the AZD1222 COVID-19 vaccine. The rearrangement joins TRBV3-1 (or the pseudogene TRBV3-2) to TRBJ2-7; 9 bases align to TRBD1. The CDR3 region has the DNA TGTGCCAGCAGCCAGAGGGCGGGGACAGGGTCGGGTGAGCAGTACTTC. Protein product: CASSQRAGTGSGEQYF.